The next 27 T cell receptor beta chains were all read from a single sample in a study of T cell responses to AZD1222 COVID-19 vaccine. Libraries were prepared by immunoSEQ multiplex PCR; TCRdb keeps only in-frame clonotypes and omits some of them. Of 150,000 to 200,000 clones listed, around 94% are singletons. The sequencing here drew on peripheral blood, taken on day 0 of AZD1222 vaccination. Every receptor here comes from an adult in good health.

The rearrangement joins TRBV15 to TRBJ1-1; D may be TRBD1 (6 bases). Per germline, CDR1 LNHNV and CDR2 YYDKDF (reference sequence). Trimming removed 3 bases from V and 7 bases from J, with 15 bases in between. The CDR3 is 14 residues long. The CDR3 loop is CATSRDGGADEAFF. DNA of the CDR3: TGTGCCACCAGCAGGGACGGGGGGGCCGATGAAGCTTTCTTT.

The V call is TRBV28, the J call TRBJ2-7; a possible D gene is TRBD2 (7 bases). The CDR3 sequence is 14 residues long. Trimming shortened V by 3 bases and J by 2 bases, and 11 bases separated the two germline ends. Looked up from germline, CDR1 is MDHEN and CDR2 is SYDVKM. The DNA of the CDR3 is TGTGCCAGCAGTTTCGACGGGGGGCCCTACGAGCAGTACTTC. Translating gives CASSFDGGPYEQYF. Variable domain in full (rest from reference TRBV28 and TRBJ2-7): DVKVTQSSRYLVKRTGEKVFLECVQDMDHENMFWYRQDPGLGLRLIYFSYDVKMKEKGDIPEGYSVSREKKERFSLILESASTNQTSMYLCASSFDGGPYEQYFGPGTRLTVT.

V usage is TRBV25-1 and J usage is TRBJ1-6, with D possibly TRBD1 on 5 matching bases. The V end was cut by 1 base, the J end by 10 bases, with 14 bases between. CDR3 length: 15 residues. The germline CDR1 and CDR2 sequences are MGHDK and SYGVNS. The CDR3 reads CASSESSQGISPLHF. CDR3 nucleotides: TGTGCCAGCAGTGAATCTTCCCAGGGTATCTCACCCCTCCACTTT.

The chain couples TRBV27 to TRBJ1-1, with unresolved D. The CDR3 extends over 13 amino acids. Trimming pared 5 bases from V and 2 bases from J, leaving 9 bases between. Germline-derived CDR1 and CDR2 are MNHEY and SMNVEV (reference sequence). CDR3 sequence: CASSPRNNTEAFF. As DNA, the CDR3 is TGTGCCAGCAGTCCCCGTAATAACACTGAAGCTTTCTTT.

The chain uses TRBV28 and TRBJ1-2; D is possibly TRBD1 (5 bases). Trimming shortened V by 4 bases and J by 6 bases, and 18 bases separated the two germline ends. The CDR3 runs 15 residues. Germline V lookup: CDR1 MDHEN, CDR2 SYDVKM. CDR3 sequence reads: CASSYPPGGVDGYTF. For the CDR3, the DNA is TGTGCCAGCAGTTATCCTCCTGGGGGGGTTGATGGCTACACCTTC.

The rearrangement uses TRBV5-1 and TRBJ1-1, with 10 bases matching TRBD1. Germline CDR1 and CDR2: SGHRS and YFSETQ. The length of the CDR3 is 13 residues. J was trimmed by 8 bases and V by 4 bases; bases with no gene match: 5. The CDR3, as DNA: TGCGCCAGCAGCCCCGACAGGGGGCCCGAAGCTTTCTTT. Protein sequence: CASSPDRGPEAFF.

DNA for the CDR3: TGTGCCACCAGCAGAAACACTGAAGCTTTCTTT. As protein: CATSRNTEAFF. The rearrangement uses TRBV15 and TRBJ1-1; no reliable D call. V lost 2 bases and J lost 2, with 0 bases in between. CDR1 is LNHNV and CDR2 is YYDKDF in the germline V gene (reference sequence). The CDR3 consists of 11 residues.

Comment on this clone: Other DNA sequences in this sample translate to the same CDR3. This chain uses TRBV20-1 with TRBJ1-2, with a possible D match to TRBD1 (5 bases). Germline CDR1 is DFQATT and CDR2 is SNEGSKA (reference sequence). The V end was cut by 0 bases, the J end by 8 bases, with 7 bases between. CDR3 size: 11 residues. CDR3 bases: TGCAGTGCTAGAGACCGGGGCGGCTACACCTTC. Its translation is CSARDRGGYTF.

The CDR3 DNA follows: TGTGCCAGTGAACGGGACAGGGGAGTCTATGGCTACACCTTC. Amino acid sequence: CASERDRGVYGYTF. V is TRBV2 and J is TRBJ1-2, with 10 bases that match TRBD1. J was trimmed by 4 bases and V by 9 bases; bases with no gene match: 8. CDR3 size: 14 residues. Germline V CDR1 and CDR2: SNHLY, FYNNEI. Looking up the rest from reference TRBV2 and TRBJ1-2 gives the full variable domain: EPEVTQTPSHQVTQMGQEVILRCVPISNHLYFYWYRQILGQKVEFLVSFYNNEISEKSEIFDDQFSVERPDGSNFTLKIRSTKLEDSAMYFCASERDRGVYGYTFGSGTRLTVV.

The chain employs TRBV28 and TRBJ1-2, with D possibly TRBD1 on 6 matching bases. The CDR3 extends over 14 amino acids. The V gene lost 2 bases and the J gene lost 6 bases, with 13 bases spanning the gap. Germline CDR1 reads MDHEN; CDR2 reads SYDVKM. CDR3 coding DNA: TGTGCCAGCAGTTTAGGAGGGGGGGTCCATGGCTACACCTTC. Protein sequence: CASSLGGGVHGYTF.

The chain combines TRBV19 with TRBJ1-5; no definite D call. V lost 2 bases and J 1 base, leaving 9 bases between the germline ends. CDR1 and CDR2 (germline): LNHDA, SQIVND (reference sequence). The CDR3 sequence is 15 residues long. Here the CDR3 DNA reads TGTGCCAGTAGTATACTGTTTATAAGCAATCAGCCCCAGCATTTT. This gives the protein CASSILFISNQPQHF.

The chain is built from TRBV12-5 and TRBJ1-2, with a possible D match to TRBD1 (5 bases). Germline V lookup: CDR1 LGHNT, CDR2 FRNRAP. V lost 0 bases to trimming and J lost 2 bases, with 19 bases between them. CDR3 length: 18 amino acids. The CDR3 sequence is CASGLVPLRGVSNYGYTF. The DNA of the CDR3 is TGTGCTAGTGGTTTGGTACCCCTTCGAGGGGTTTCCAACTATGGCTACACCTTC.

The chain employs TRBV30 and TRBJ1-1; D is ambiguous. The CDR3 covers 14 residues. Trimming took off 0 bases at V and 1 base at J, with 9 bases between the two ends. Looked up from germline, CDR1 is GTSNPN and CDR2 is SVGIG (reference sequence). CDR3 DNA sequence: TGTGCCTGGAGTGTCTTGGGGAGGAACACTGAAGCTTTCTTT. Its translation is CAWSVLGRNTEAFF.

The V call is TRBV15, the J call TRBJ1-5, with D unresolved. CDR3 length: 15 amino acids. Germline CDR1 LNHNV, CDR2 YYDKDF (reference sequence). Trimming pared 2 bases from V and 0 bases from J, leaving 8 bases between. This CDR3 is CATSRKGYSNQPQHF. In nucleotides, the CDR3 is TGTGCCACCAGCAGAAAAGGGTATAGCAATCAGCCCCAGCATTTT.

The rearrangement joins TRBV19 to TRBJ1-1, with unresolved D. V shed 3 bases and J shed 1 base, with 6 bases lying between them. Germline CDR1 and CDR2: LNHDA and SQIVND (reference sequence). The CDR3 has 13 residues. The CDR3 DNA reads TGTGCCAGTAGTATTATAGGGAACACTGAAGCTTTCTTT. It translates to CASSIIGNTEAFF.

CDR3 coding DNA: TGTGCCAGCATTCCGGGACTAGGGCCCTACGAGCAGTACTTC. The encoded protein is CASIPGLGPYEQYF. The chain couples TRBV6-6 to TRBJ2-7; 8 positions agree with TRBD2. V gave up 7 bases and J gave up 2 bases; unmatched junction bases: 7. CDR3 length: 14 amino acids. CDR1 MNHNY and CDR2 SVGAGI come from the germline V gene (reference sequence).

The chain joins TRBV5-5 to TRBJ1-5; D not certain. V dropped 3 bases and J dropped 1 base, with 8 bases sitting between them. Looked up from germline, CDR1 is SGHKS and CDR2 is YYEKEE (reference sequence). The CDR3 is 14 amino acids. The CDR3 spells CASSSRWSNQPQHF. CDR3 sequence (DNA): TGTGCCAGCAGCTCCCGGTGGAGCAATCAGCCCCAGCATTTT.

This sequence joins TRBV15 and TRBJ2-6; 8 bases match TRBD1. The CDR3 runs to 17 residues. Germline trimming cut 6 bases from V and 4 bases from J; bases unmatched to any gene: 11. Per the germline V gene, CDR1 is LNHNV and CDR2 is YYDKDF (reference sequence). CDR3 loop: CATRGSRTGRGANVLTF. CDR3 nucleotide sequence: TGTGCCACCAGGGGATCCAGGACAGGGCGAGGGGCCAACGTCCTGACTTTC.

The chain has TRBV20-1 and TRBJ2-1; D tentatively reads TRBD1 or TRBD2 (5 bases each). The V end lost 3 bases, the J end lost 6 bases, and 15 bases lay between the germline ends. Germline-derived CDR1 and CDR2 are DFQATT and SNEGSKA (reference sequence). The CDR3 contains 14 residues. CDR3: CSASSGRQLNEQFF. The CDR3 nucleotides are TGCAGTGCTAGTTCGGGACGCCAACTCAATGAGCAGTTCTTC.

This rearrangement joins TRBV6-5 to TRBJ2-1; D is possibly TRBD1 (5 bases). V dropped 2 bases and J dropped 6 bases, with 8 bases sitting between them. The CDR3 sequence is 13 residues long. Germline assignment: CDR1 MNHEY and CDR2 SVGAGI. The DNA for the CDR3 is TGTGCCAGCAGTTACCAGGGCCTCAATGAGCAGTTCTTC. This encodes CASSYQGLNEQFF.

The chain recombines TRBV6-5 with TRBJ1-2, with D hard to call. The CDR3 has 13 residues. V shed 0 bases and J shed 13 bases, with 15 bases lying between them. Germline lookup yields CDR1 MNHEY and CDR2 SVGAGI. The DNA of the CDR3 is TGTGCCAGCAGTTACTCCCTTGGGGTGGATTGCACCTTC. This translates into CASSYSLGVDCTF.

The chain carries TRBV19 and TRBJ2-2; a possible D gene is TRBD1 (6 bases). Looked up from germline, CDR1 is LNHDA and CDR2 is SQIVND (reference sequence). There are 18 residues in the CDR3. Trimming took 5 bases from V and 3 from J, leaving 22 bases between them. This chain's CDR3 is CASSPDLLQGHDTGELFF. The DNA of the CDR3 is TGTGCCAGTAGTCCTGATCTTTTACAGGGACACGACACCGGGGAGCTGTTTTTT.

In nucleotides, the CDR3 is TGTGCCAGCAGCTTAGGGGACGGCACAGATACGCAGTATTTT. Translating it yields CASSLGDGTDTQYF. The chain recombines TRBV7-9 with TRBJ2-3; D may correspond to TRBD1 or TRBD2 (5 bases each). CDR1 is SEHNR, CDR2 FQNEAQ, per germline (reference sequence). Trimming removed 1 base at V and 1 base at J, with 6 bases between. The CDR3 covers 14 residues. Based on the CDR3 plus reference TRBV7-9 and TRBJ2-3, the full variable domain is DTGVSQNPRHKITKRGQNVTFRCDPISEHNRLYWYRQTLGQGPEFLTYFQNEAQLEKSRLLSDRFSAERPKGSFSTLEIQRTEQGDSAMYLCASSLGDGTDTQYFGPGTRLTVL.

The J gene is TRBJ1-1, the V gene TRBV5-4; D gene ambiguous. Germline V CDR1 and CDR2: SGHNT, YYREEE (reference sequence). This CDR3 spans 13 amino acids. V was cut by 10 bases and J by 6 bases, with 19 bases left in between. The CDR3 is CAFGVKVLAEAFF. The CDR3 DNA reads TGTGCCTTTGGGGTTAAGGTGTTGGCTGAAGCTTTCTTT.

This clone has just a few counts. CDR3 in amino acids: CASSLGDRRNSPLHF. CDR3 nucleotides: TGTGCCAGCAGCTTAGGGGACAGGAGGAATTCACCCCTCCACTTT. The genes are TRBV7-3 and TRBJ1-6, with 8 bases identical to TRBD1. CDR3 length: 15 amino acids. V trimming: 2 bases; J trimming: 7 bases; junction bases outside the gene matches: 4. Germline V gives CDR1 SGHTA, CDR2 FQGTGA.

The genes are TRBV28 and TRBJ2-1, with D perhaps matching TRBD2 (5 bases). The germline V and J ends were trimmed by 6 bases and 1 base, with 7 bases remaining between them. The CDR3 is 13 amino acids. In germline, CDR1 is MDHEN, CDR2 SYDVKM. DNA of the CDR3: TGTGCCAGCAGGCGGGCTTCCTACAATGAGCAGTTCTTC. Translating gives CASRRASYNEQFF.

The rearrangement uses TRBV12-3 or TRBV12-4 and TRBJ2-2, with D unclear. The V and J ends lost 3 bases and 7 bases respectively, with 3 bases between them. The CDR3 covers 11 residues. The CDR3 bases are TGTGCCAGCAGTTTCCGCGGGGAGCTGTTTTTT. Protein product: CASSFRGELFF.